One sample yielded the 4 T cell receptor beta chains listed below, sequenced in a study of blood T cell repertoires in COVID-19. Some clones are missing from TCRdb's copy, which holds only in-frame ones; the method was immunoSEQ multiplex PCR. The sample lists roughly 50,000 clones, roughly 87% occurring once. Sequenced material: peripheral blood. The origin of the receptors is a woman between 55 and 75 years old with acute or convalescent COVID-19.

The chain carries TRBV5-1 and TRBJ2-5, with D uncertain. CDR3 size: 14 residues. V lost 1 base and J lost 1, with 8 bases in between. Germline V gene sequence: CDR1 SGHRS, CDR2 YFSETQ. In DNA form, the CDR3 reads TGCGCCAGCAGCTTGACGAGTGTCCAAGAGACCCAGTACTTC. Protein sequence: CASSLTSVQETQYF.

The V gene is TRBV4-1, the J gene TRBJ1-5, with a tentative D call TRBD1 (5 bases). This CDR3 has 15 amino acids. V lost 0 bases to trimming and J lost 4 bases, with 10 bases between them. Germline V lookup: CDR1 MGHRA, CDR2 YSYEKL. For the CDR3, the DNA is TGCGCCAGCAGCCAAGACCGGGCAGGGAATCAGCCCCAGCATTTT. Translating it yields CASSQDRAGNQPQHF.

V is TRBV11-3 and J is TRBJ2-5, with 9 nucleotides matching TRBD2. There are 14 residues in the CDR3. Germline V gene data show CDR1 as SGHNT and CDR2 as YENEEA. Germline trimming cut 5 bases from V and 5 bases from J; bases unmatched to any gene: 6. CDR3 region: CASSPAGGRETQYF. CDR3 in DNA: TGTGCCAGCAGCCCCGCGGGAGGGCGGGAGACCCAGTACTTC. Combining the CDR3 with reference TRBV11-3 and TRBJ2-5 gives the whole variable domain EAGVVQSPRYKIIEKKQPVAFWCNPISGHNTLYWYLQNLGQGPELLIRYENEEAVDDSQLPKDRFSAERLKGVDSTLKIQPAELGDSAVYLCASSPAGGRETQYFGPGTRLLVL.

This clone is a singleton in its sample. V is TRBV10-1 and J is TRBJ2-1; 9 nucleotides agree with TRBD2. J lost 4 bases, V lost 5 bases, and 3 bases had no gene match. CDR1 is WNHNN, CDR2 SYGVQD, per germline (reference sequence). The CDR3 loop spans 14 amino acids. In nucleotides, the CDR3 is TGCGCCAGCAGTTCTAGCGGGACTTACAATGAGCAGTTCTTC. As protein: CASSSSGTYNEQFF.